These T cell receptor beta chains were read from a single sample in a study of blood T cell repertoires in COVID-19. Sequencing was performed with immunoSEQ multiplex PCR; in TCRdb, only in-frame clones are kept and a portion is missing. The table has roughly 240,000 clones, more than 75% seen once. Sequenced sample: peripheral blood. The source of these receptors is a woman in her twenties or thirties who had recovered from COVID-19. CDR3s leave out the opening cysteine and the closing phenylalanine or tryptophan. Each record gives: V gene, J gene, CDR3 protein.

v_gene: TRBV6-2/TRBV6-3
j_gene: TRBJ2-2
CDR3aa: ASSLIRDRGSGELF

v_gene: TRBV5-4
j_gene: TRBJ1-1
CDR3aa: ASSIPGTEAF

v_gene: TRBV3-1/TRBV3-2
j_gene: TRBJ2-7
CDR3aa: ASSLIHEQY

v_gene: TRBV30
j_gene: TRBJ2-3
CDR3aa: AWQTSGGNTQY

v_gene: TRBV6-5
j_gene: TRBJ1-6
CDR3aa: ASRPTGIPPLH

v_gene: TRBV5-1
j_gene: TRBJ1-1
CDR3aa: ASSPLWGQSSNTEAF

v_gene: TRBV5-1
j_gene: TRBJ1-3
CDR3aa: ASGSGVAGNTIY

v_gene: TRBV7-2
j_gene: TRBJ1-4
CDR3aa: ASSRTGESEKLF

v_gene: TRBV6-1
j_gene: TRBJ2-2
CDR3aa: ASSEYPAGGPNTGELF

v_gene: TRBV5-1
j_gene: TRBJ1-2
CDR3aa: ASSSGQDLVYGYT

v_gene: TRBV6-6
j_gene: TRBJ2-6
CDR3aa: ASSSSASGANVLT

v_gene: TRBV18
j_gene: TRBJ2-2
CDR3aa: ASSRLAGLTGELF

v_gene: TRBV5-1
j_gene: TRBJ2-1
CDR3aa: ASSNWTGYNEQF

v_gene: TRBV24-1
j_gene: TRBJ2-3
CDR3aa: ATSDRRGGTDTQY

v_gene: TRBV19
j_gene: TRBJ1-5
CDR3aa: ASRTAGYSNQPQH

v_gene: TRBV7-3
j_gene: TRBJ2-2
CDR3aa: ASSLLPGLGGTGELF

v_gene: TRBV7-6
j_gene: TRBJ1-1
CDR3aa: ASSSTQTGGIGTEAF

v_gene: TRBV9
j_gene: TRBJ2-5
CDR3aa: ASSVDPSGGAGTQY

v_gene: TRBV7-2
j_gene: TRBJ1-5
CDR3aa: ASSFTGGENQPQH

v_gene: TRBV18
j_gene: TRBJ2-7
CDR3aa: ASSGLAGGPVYEQY

v_gene: TRBV6-2/TRBV6-3
j_gene: TRBJ1-1
CDR3aa: ASSLRGGHTEAF

v_gene: TRBV7-2
j_gene: TRBJ1-2
CDR3aa: ASSLRQGAGVGGYT

v_gene: TRBV7-3
j_gene: TRBJ2-1
CDR3aa: ASSSSSGGATYNEQF

v_gene: TRBV18
j_gene: TRBJ1-4
CDR3aa: ASSTASDRGFEKLF

v_gene: TRBV6-2/TRBV6-3
j_gene: TRBJ2-1
CDR3aa: ASSWGVEKGEF

v_gene: TRBV19
j_gene: TRBJ2-1
CDR3aa: ASSNAPGVRRNEQF

v_gene: TRBV11-1
j_gene: TRBJ2-1
CDR3aa: ASSYDRVNEQF

v_gene: TRBV3-1/TRBV3-2
j_gene: TRBJ1-1
CDR3aa: ASSLSGGEAF

v_gene: TRBV2
j_gene: TRBJ1-4
CDR3aa: ASSEEVGAATNEKLF

v_gene: TRBV3-1/TRBV3-2
j_gene: TRBJ1-6
CDR3aa: ASSHPEPGQPLH

v_gene: TRBV18
j_gene: TRBJ1-3
CDR3aa: ASSPTWLGGPGNTIY

v_gene: TRBV5-5
j_gene: TRBJ2-1
CDR3aa: ASSTSGGARQF

v_gene: TRBV5-1
j_gene: TRBJ2-5
CDR3aa: ASRTGRETQY

v_gene: TRBV6-2/TRBV6-3
j_gene: TRBJ1-5
CDR3aa: ASSQFRVLVNQPQH

v_gene: TRBV2
j_gene: TRBJ2-5
CDR3aa: ASRGQGTETQY

v_gene: TRBV7-3
j_gene: TRBJ2-3
CDR3aa: ASSFRDRGSDTQY

v_gene: TRBV14
j_gene: TRBJ2-3
CDR3aa: ASSQGGHPDTQY

v_gene: TRBV11-2
j_gene: TRBJ2-7
CDR3aa: ASSPLRLASGEQY

v_gene: TRBV7-8
j_gene: TRBJ2-3
CDR3aa: ASSLGLAQSTDTQY

v_gene: TRBV7-9
j_gene: TRBJ1-1
CDR3aa: ASSYGLPTEAF

v_gene: TRBV7-8
j_gene: TRBJ1-5
CDR3aa: ASSGHNQPQH